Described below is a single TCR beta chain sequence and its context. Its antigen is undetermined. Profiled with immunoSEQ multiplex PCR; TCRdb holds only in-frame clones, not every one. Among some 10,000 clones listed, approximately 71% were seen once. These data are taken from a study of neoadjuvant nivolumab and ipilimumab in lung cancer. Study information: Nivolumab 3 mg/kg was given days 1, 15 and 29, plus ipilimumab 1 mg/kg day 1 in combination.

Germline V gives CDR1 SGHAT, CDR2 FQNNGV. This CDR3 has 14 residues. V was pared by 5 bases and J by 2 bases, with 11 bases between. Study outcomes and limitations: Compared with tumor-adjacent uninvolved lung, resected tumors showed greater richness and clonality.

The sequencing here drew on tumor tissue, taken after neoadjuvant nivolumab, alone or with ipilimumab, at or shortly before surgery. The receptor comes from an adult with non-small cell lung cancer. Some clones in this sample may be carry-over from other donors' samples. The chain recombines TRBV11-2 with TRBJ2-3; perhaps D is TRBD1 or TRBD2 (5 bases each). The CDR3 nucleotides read TGTGCCAGCAGCCAGGGACCCTACACAGATACGCAGTATTTT. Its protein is CASSQGPYTDTQYF. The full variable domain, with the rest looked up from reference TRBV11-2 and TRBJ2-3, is EAGVAQSPRYKIIEKRQSVAFWCNPISGHATLYWYQQILGQGPKLLIQFQNNGVVDDSQLPKDRFSAERLKGVDSTLKIQPAKLEDSAVYLCASSQGPYTDTQYFGPGTRLTVL.